These T cell receptor beta chains were read from a single sample in a study of radiation and T cells in renal cell carcinoma. Clones were read by immunoSEQ multiplex PCR, and TCRdb kept only the in-frame ones, dropping some. Of roughly 120,000 clones in the sample, about 81% were seen once. The sample in question was blood, obtained from a patient whose treatment included radiotherapy and nephrectomy. Receptor source: a woman aged 55-70 years with renal cell carcinoma. Both conserved end residues are part of each CDR3. The order of the fields is clone size, V gene, CDR3 protein. Where a row states a size, it is once, few, many or the class of an expanded clone; other rows omit it.

abundance: once; v_gene: TRBV11-2; CDR3aa: CASSFGVLHSTYNSPLHF
abundance: -; v_gene: TRBV30; CDR3aa: CAWSVRPGYSDEQYF
abundance: -; v_gene: TRBV5-1; CDR3aa: CASSLGTGVAYEQYF
abundance: -; v_gene: TRBV5-6; CDR3aa: CASSPDSLLAGARDEQFF
abundance: -; v_gene: TRBV5-4; CDR3aa: CASSSGGVLPEETQYF
abundance: -; v_gene: TRBV28; CDR3aa: CASSSPALNTEAFF
abundance: -; v_gene: TRBV6-6; CDR3aa: CASSYSAGPYGYTF
abundance: -; v_gene: TRBV28; CDR3aa: CASGQGNEKLFF
abundance: -; v_gene: TRBV2; CDR3aa: CASSEALGLAGELRSYEQYF
abundance: -; v_gene: TRBV5-6; CDR3aa: CASSLVTSVGMGEQYF
abundance: few; v_gene: TRBV11-3; CDR3aa: CASSLTPTAYEQYF
abundance: -; v_gene: TRBV28; CDR3aa: CASSLMTGGTDTQYF
abundance: -; v_gene: TRBV5-1; CDR3aa: CASSLNQGDTEAFF
abundance: -; v_gene: TRBV4-1; CDR3aa: CASSQALRGARTEAFF
abundance: -; v_gene: TRBV19; CDR3aa: CASRIGQMTRELFF
abundance: -; v_gene: TRBV29-1; CDR3aa: CSVDWVAGRTNTEAFF
abundance: -; v_gene: TRBV7-9; CDR3aa: CASSLVPEGPFSF
abundance: -; v_gene: TRBV5-1; CDR3aa: CASSSQVTSGDPGQYF
abundance: -; v_gene: TRBV5-8; CDR3aa: CASSRGQGETDTQYF